This T cell receptor (beta chain) was profiled in a study of cytomegalovirus exposure and HLA in healthy donors. Notes on this clone: Its antigen remains unknown.

The data were produced by immunoSEQ multiplex PCR, yet TCRdb's version contains in-frame clones alone and is incomplete. The table lists fewer than 350,000 clones, 85% to 90% of them singletons, with approximately 0.94% in the top ten. The study, taken as a whole, reports: The TCR clusters that emerged in the first cohort tended, a later analysis found, to co-occur in the 95 to 150 validation repertoires.

Germline trimming cut 5 bases from V and 0 bases from J; bases unmatched to any gene: 4. Germline-derived CDR1 and CDR2 are SGHRS and YFSETQ. The CDR3 loop spans 15 amino acids. The clonotype was recovered from a woman aged 18-35 years in good health and CMV-seronegative. V is TRBV5-1 and J is TRBJ2-1, with TRBD1 matching 8 bases. The sample consisted of PBMCs. The DNA of the CDR3 is TGCGCCAGCAGTACCGGGACAGGCTCCTACAATGAGCAGTTCTTC. It encodes CASSTGTGSYNEQFF.